The 25 T cell receptor beta chains below were found in one sample sequenced in a study of T-cell reconstitution after alpha-beta-depleted transplantation in children. A library of TCRbeta sequences, prepared with unique molecular identifiers, was generated. In TCRdb, the PCR reads were re-called with MiXCR into one record per CDR3 protein. The table includes hundreds of thousands of distinct CDR3 sequences, approximately 15% detected once. The specimen was PBMCs, mostly from graft donor cells, collected 360 days after TCRalphabeta/CD19-depleted stem cell transplant. The receptors stem from a male patient aged 2-9 years who had a stem cell transplant for acute lymphoblastic leukemia, so the T cells may come from the graft donor.

This clonotype was counted only a few times. CDR3 in DNA: TGTGCCAGTAGTGGCGGGGCGTCGAACACCGGGGAGCTGTTTTTT. Protein sequence: CASSGGASNTGELFF. The rearrangement joins TRBV19 to TRBJ2-2, with D possibly matching TRBD2 (6 bases). The CDR3 sequence is 15 residues long. Between the trimmed V and J ends, which lost 5 bases and 0 bases, there was a span of 10 bases. Germline CDR1 and CDR2: LNHDA and SQIVND (reference sequence).

The chain employs TRBV5-6 and TRBJ2-3, with 7 positions matching TRBD1. The germline CDR1 and CDR2 sequences are SGHDT and YYEEEE. V was clipped by 4 bases and J by 2 bases; unmatched bases: 7. CDR3 length: 15 residues. CDR3 sequence reads: CASSLGQFYTDTQYF. For the CDR3, the DNA is TGTGCCAGCAGCCTGGGACAGTTCTACACAGATACGCAGTATTTT.

The chain links TRBV28 to TRBJ2-7; tentative D call: TRBD1 (6 bases). The germline V gene has CDR1 MDHEN and CDR2 SYDVKM. The CDR3 has 14 amino acids. The ends were cut back, 7 bases at V and 0 bases at J, with 13 bases in the middle. CDR3 residues: CASTVGGPSYEQYF. The CDR3 coding sequence is TGTGCCAGCACCGTAGGGGGACCCTCCTACGAGCAGTACTTC.

The sample holds a few counts of this clonotype. The V call is TRBV28, the J call TRBJ2-2, with unresolved D. Trimming stripped 8 bases from V and 6 bases from J, with 7 bases between. CDR3 length: 11 residues. The germline gives CDR1 MDHEN, CDR2 SYDVKM. Written as DNA, the CDR3 is TGTGCCAGCGCCCTCGCCGGGGAGCTGTTTTTT. Translation gives CASALAGELFF. The full variable domain, rest sourced from reference TRBV28 and TRBJ2-2, is DVKVTQSSRYLVKRTGEKVFLECVQDMDHENMFWYRQDPGLGLRLIYFSYDVKMKEKGDIPEGYSVSREKKERFSLILESASTNQTSMYLCASALAGELFFGEGSRLTVL.

This clonotype was seen a few times. This chain uses TRBV7-9 with TRBJ2-2; D uncertain. Deletions cut 7 bases from V and 4 bases from J, with 10 bases between. The length of the CDR3 is 13 residues. From germline, CDR1 is SEHNR and CDR2 FQNEAQ (reference sequence). CDR3 in DNA: TGTGCCAGCAACGATCGACGCACCGGGGAGCTGTTTTTT. Protein sequence: CASNDRRTGELFF.

The rearrangement uses TRBV15 and TRBJ2-5; the match to TRBD2 covers 15 bases. The CDR3 spans 16 residues. Germline values: CDR1 LNHNV, CDR2 YYDKDF (reference sequence). V trimming: 5 bases; J trimming: 4 bases; junction bases outside the gene matches: 5. The CDR3 region is CATSPGLAGGGETQYF. DNA of the CDR3: TGTGCCACCAGCCCGGGACTAGCGGGGGGCGGAGAGACCCAGTACTTC.

This sequence joins TRBV18 and TRBJ2-7; possibly TRBD2 for D (6 bases). CDR3 length: 15 amino acids. CDR1 is KGHSH, CDR2 LQKENI, per germline. V gave up 2 bases and J gave up 0 bases, with 11 bases separating them. CDR3 protein: CASSPDVGSSYEQYF. In nucleotides, the CDR3 is TGTGCCAGCTCACCAGATGTCGGGAGCTCCTACGAGCAGTACTTC.

The chain combines TRBV14 with TRBJ2-2, with a weak D call TRBD2 (5 bases). The CDR3 loop spans 14 amino acids. Germline CDR1 reads SGHDN; CDR2 reads FVKESK. Trimming shortened V by 3 bases and J by 7 bases, and 12 bases separated the two germline ends. The CDR3 nucleotides are TGTGCCAGCAGCCAGATGGACCGGGGCGGGGAGCTGTTTTTT. Translation: CASSQMDRGGELFF.

The J gene is TRBJ1-3, the V gene TRBV7-6; no reliable D call. The germline gives CDR1 SGHVS, CDR2 FNYEAQ. The CDR3 runs 16 residues. V lost 3 bases to trimming and J lost 0 bases, with 12 bases between them. DNA for the CDR3: TGTGCCAGCAGCTTTACGGCCGCCAGCTCTGGAAACACCATATATTTT. It encodes CASSFTAASSGNTIYF.

This clonotype was detected only a few times. The genes are TRBV6-1 and TRBJ1-4, with TRBD1 identical over 8 bases. Looked up from germline, CDR1 is MNHNS and CDR2 is SASEGT. The CDR3 runs to 16 residues. J lost 3 bases, V lost 5 bases, and 8 bases had no gene match. The CDR3 DNA reads as TGTGCCAGCAGTACAGGGGGTAGCTTGGCTAATGAAAAACTGTTTTTT. Translated, it gives CASSTGGSLANEKLFF.

This chain uses TRBV7-2 with TRBJ2-3; the D is unclear. Germline CDR1 SGHTA, CDR2 FQGNSA. V was cut by 1 base and J by 1 base, with 18 bases left in between. CDR3 size: 18 residues. CDR3 in amino acids: CASSLGPFGTLGTDTQYF. The CDR3 DNA is TGTGCCAGCAGCTTAGGGCCTTTCGGTACCCTCGGCACAGATACGCAGTATTTT. Complete variable domain (other parts from reference TRBV7-2 and TRBJ2-3): GAGVSQSPSNKVTEKGKDVELRCDPISGHTALYWYRQSLGQGLEFLIYFQGNSAPDKSGLPSDRFSAERTGGSVSTLTIQRTQQEDSAVYLCASSLGPFGTLGTDTQYFGPGTRLTVL.

V and J are TRBV7-2 and TRBJ2-1; TRBD1 matches at 12 bases. The trim removed 3 bases at V and 8 bases at J, leaving 5 bases unmatched. The CDR3 covers 15 residues. Germline lookup yields CDR1 SGHTA and CDR2 FQGNSA. CDR3 DNA sequence: TGTGCCAGCAGCTTCCGGGACAGGGGGCGCGATGAGCAGTTCTTC. Its translation is CASSFRDRGRDEQFF.

This clonotype was counted only a few times. J is TRBJ2-7 and V is TRBV5-1; D not certain. The CDR3 loop spans 11 amino acids. V lost 7 bases, J lost 2 bases, and 7 bases lay in between. Germline V gives CDR1 SGHRS, CDR2 YFSETQ. CDR3 residues: CASALAYEQYF. The CDR3, as DNA: TGCGCCAGCGCGCTTGCCTACGAGCAGTACTTC.

This clonotype has ten or more counts. V gene TRBV29-1 combines with J gene TRBJ1-2; D uncertain. Germline loops: CDR1 SQVTM, CDR2 ANQGSEA. The length of the CDR3 is 11 residues. With 2 bases removed from V and 5 bases from J, the gap between germline ends came to 6 bases. The CDR3 is CSVESGYGYTF. The CDR3 DNA is TGCAGCGTTGAATCGGGGTATGGCTACACCTTC.

The genes are TRBV19 and TRBJ2-7; 9 bases align to TRBD1. This CDR3 contains 14 residues. From germline, CDR1 is LNHDA and CDR2 SQIVND (reference sequence). V dropped 4 bases and J dropped 2; count of bases not matched to a gene: 3. CDR3 amino acids: CASSRTGEAYEQYF. CDR3 bases: TGTGCCAGTAGTAGGACAGGGGAAGCCTACGAGCAGTACTTC.

V is TRBV6-1 and J is TRBJ2-7; no reliable D call. Per the germline V gene, CDR1 is MNHNS and CDR2 is SASEGT. Trimming cost V 6 bases and J 6 bases, with 15 bases left between them. The CDR3 totals 13 residues. CDR3 coding DNA: TGTGCCAGCAGGCCCGACTTGGTGGGCGAGCAGTACTTC. Translated: CASRPDLVGEQYF.

V is TRBV20-1 and J is TRBJ1-6, with D maybe TRBD1 (6 bases). The germline gives CDR1 DFQATT, CDR2 SNEGSKA (reference sequence). The CDR3 has 16 amino acids. The ends were cut back, 0 bases at V and 3 bases at J, with 12 bases in the middle. This CDR3 is CSAREIQGLYNSPLHF. CDR3 nucleotide sequence: TGCAGTGCTAGAGAGATACAGGGACTCTATAATTCACCCCTCCACTTT.

This chain links TRBV29-1 with TRBJ2-7; 9 bases line up with TRBD1. With V trimmed by 7 bases and J by 6 bases, 7 bases remained unmatched. This CDR3 has 12 residues. Germline CDR1 SQVTM, CDR2 ANQGSEA. The CDR3 loop is CSAWDRESEQYF. Written as DNA, the CDR3 is TGCAGCGCATGGGACAGGGAGAGCGAGCAGTACTTC.

This clonotype was picked up a small number of times. This sequence joins TRBV7-9 and TRBJ1-5; TRBD1 agrees at 7 bases. The CDR3 totals 14 residues. From germline, CDR1 is SEHNR and CDR2 FQNEAQ (reference sequence). Losses at the gene ends were 5 bases for V and 3 bases for J; bases not matched to a gene: 4. The CDR3 here is CASSPGGVNQPQHF. CDR3 DNA: TGTGCCAGCAGCCCAGGGGGAGTCAATCAGCCCCAGCATTTT.

This clonotype has a handful of counts. The rearrangement joins TRBV5-1 to TRBJ2-7, with 8 bases lining up with TRBD1. Unmatched junction bases numbered 8, after V lost 1 base and J lost 2 bases. This CDR3 region has 16 residues. Germline assignment: CDR1 SGHRS and CDR2 YFSETQ. CDR3 residues: CASSLSDRGTPYEQYF. The CDR3, as DNA: TGCGCCAGCAGCTTGTCCGACAGGGGAACCCCCTACGAGCAGTACTTC. Drawing the rest from reference TRBV5-1 and TRBJ2-7, the complete variable domain is KAGVTQTPRYLIKTRGQQVTLSCSPISGHRSVSWYQQTPGQGLQFLFEYFSETQRNKGNFPGRFSGRQFSNSRSEMNVSTLELGDSALYLCASSLSDRGTPYEQYFGPGTRLTVT.

This clonotype was detected a few times. The rearrangement uses TRBV27 and TRBJ2-3; 13 bases line up with TRBD2. The CDR3 totals 15 residues. V trimming: 6 bases; J trimming: 2 bases; junction bases outside the gene matches: 2. CDR1 is MNHEY and CDR2 is SMNVEV in the germline V gene (reference sequence). Here the CDR3 reads CASRGLAGSTDTQYF. CDR3 in DNA: TGTGCCAGCAGGGGACTAGCGGGGTCCACAGATACGCAGTATTTT.

CDR3 amino acids: CASSLQGITYEQYF. For the CDR3, the DNA is TGTGCCAGCAGTTTACAGGGGATTACCTACGAGCAGTACTTC. The chain joins TRBV28 to TRBJ2-7; D possibly corresponds to TRBD1 (6 bases). V was shortened by 2 bases and J by 2 bases, with 10 bases between the two germline ends. This CDR3 has 14 residues. Per germline, CDR1 MDHEN and CDR2 SYDVKM.

This clonotype was counted only a few times. The rearrangement joins TRBV27 to TRBJ2-7; D might be TRBD2 (7 bases). The germline V gene has CDR1 MNHEY and CDR2 SMNVEV (reference sequence). V was shortened by 6 bases and J by 1 base, with 13 bases between the two germline ends. The CDR3 sequence is 14 residues long. CDR3 region: CASSQGRGSYEQYF. The CDR3 DNA reads as TGTGCCAGCAGCCAAGGGAGGGGGTCCTACGAGCAGTACTTC.

This clonotype has ten or more counts. The chain joins TRBV5-1 to TRBJ2-2, with D maybe TRBD1 (6 bases). Looked up from germline, CDR1 is SGHRS and CDR2 is YFSETQ. There are 17 residues in the CDR3. V lost 7 bases to trimming and J lost 7 bases, with 26 bases between them. This CDR3 reads CASSPPTGQQWGGELFF. The CDR3 nucleotides are TGCGCCAGCTCCCCCCCTACAGGGCAGCAATGGGGCGGGGAGCTGTTTTTT.

There are a few counts of this clonotype. The chain combines TRBV19 with TRBJ2-1; 10 bases match TRBD2. Germline V lookup: CDR1 LNHDA, CDR2 SQIVND (reference sequence). This CDR3 spans 15 amino acids. V dropped 3 bases and J dropped 4; count of bases not matched to a gene: 3. CDR3 sequence reads: CASSIPSGGYNEQFF. In nucleotides, the CDR3 is TGTGCCAGTAGTATCCCTAGCGGGGGTTACAATGAGCAGTTCTTC.